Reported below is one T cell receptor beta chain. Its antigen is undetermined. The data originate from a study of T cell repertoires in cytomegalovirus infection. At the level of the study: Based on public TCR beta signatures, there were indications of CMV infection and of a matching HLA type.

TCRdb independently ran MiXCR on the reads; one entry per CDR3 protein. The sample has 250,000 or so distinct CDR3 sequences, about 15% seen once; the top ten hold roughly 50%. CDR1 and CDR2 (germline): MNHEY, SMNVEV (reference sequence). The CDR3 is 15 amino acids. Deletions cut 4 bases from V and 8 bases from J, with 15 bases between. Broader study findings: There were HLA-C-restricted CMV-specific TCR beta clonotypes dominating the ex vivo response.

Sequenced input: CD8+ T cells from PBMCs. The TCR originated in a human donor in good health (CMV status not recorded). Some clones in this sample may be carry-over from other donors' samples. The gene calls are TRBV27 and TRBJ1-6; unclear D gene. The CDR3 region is CASSYGPSGDSPLHF. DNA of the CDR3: TGTGCCAGCAGTTACGGCCCCTCAGGAGATTCACCCCTCCACTTT.